Reported below is one T cell receptor beta chain. The sample belongs to a study of cytomegalovirus exposure and HLA in healthy donors. This PCR relied on a set of 60 Vbeta primers and 13 Jbeta primers. Generated by immunoSEQ multiplex PCR, the TCRdb table keeps only in-frame clones and is missing some. The sample shows over 150,000 clones, roughly 78% of them seen only once. This CDR3 has 17 residues. Specimen: PBMCs. The gene calls are TRBV21-1 and TRBJ2-7; TRBD2 was called by the table and not checked on the DNA. TRBV21-1 counts as a pseudogene. The TCR sequence derives from a man between 40 and 49 years old in good health and CMV-seronegative. This CDR3 is CARQREGGGASSYEQYF. The DNA of the CDR3 is TGTGCCAGACAGAGAGAGGGTGGCGGGGCTAGCTCCTACGAGCAGTACTTC.